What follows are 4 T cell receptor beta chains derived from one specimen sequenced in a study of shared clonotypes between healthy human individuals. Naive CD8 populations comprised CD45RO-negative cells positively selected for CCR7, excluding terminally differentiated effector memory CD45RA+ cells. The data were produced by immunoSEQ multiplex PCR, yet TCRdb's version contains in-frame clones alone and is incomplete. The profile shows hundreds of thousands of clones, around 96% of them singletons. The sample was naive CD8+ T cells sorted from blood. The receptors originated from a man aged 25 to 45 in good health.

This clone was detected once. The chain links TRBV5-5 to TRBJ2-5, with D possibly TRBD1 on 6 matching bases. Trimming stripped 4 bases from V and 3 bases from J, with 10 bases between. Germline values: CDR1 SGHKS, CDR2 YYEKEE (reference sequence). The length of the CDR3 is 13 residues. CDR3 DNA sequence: TGTGCCAGCAGCCGCCGGACAGAAGAGACCCAGTACTTC. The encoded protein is CASSRRTEETQYF.

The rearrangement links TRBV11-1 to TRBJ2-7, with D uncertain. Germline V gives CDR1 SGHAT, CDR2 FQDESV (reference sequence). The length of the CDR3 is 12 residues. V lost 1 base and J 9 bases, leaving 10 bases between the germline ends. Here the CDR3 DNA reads TGTGCCAGCAGCTTAGGTGGCTTCGGGCAGTACTTC. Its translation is CASSLGGFGQYF.

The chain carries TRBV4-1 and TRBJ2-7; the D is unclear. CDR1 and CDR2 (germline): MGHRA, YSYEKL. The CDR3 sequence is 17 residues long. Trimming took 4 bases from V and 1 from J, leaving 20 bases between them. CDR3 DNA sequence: TGCGCCAGCAGCCTCACCCCCCTCGGGCCCCCATCCTACGAGCAGTACTTC. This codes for CASSLTPLGPPSYEQYF.

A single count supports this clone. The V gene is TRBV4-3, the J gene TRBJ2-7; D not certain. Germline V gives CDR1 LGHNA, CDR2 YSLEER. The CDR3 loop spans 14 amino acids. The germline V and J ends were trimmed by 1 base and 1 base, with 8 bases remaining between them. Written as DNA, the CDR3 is TGCGCCAGCAGCCAAGGCGTCCAGTCCTACGAGCAGTACTTC. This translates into CASSQGVQSYEQYF.